In its sample, the clone carrying this TCR beta chain was seen once. Sequencing used immunoSEQ multiplex PCR; TCRdb keeps in-frame clones, though not all of them. Among about 160,000 clones listed, roughly 93% were seen once. The data stem from a study of blood T cell repertoires in COVID-19. This CDR3 is built from 14 residues. Trimming at V came to 4 bases and at J to 0 bases, leaving 3 bases not matched to a gene. Germline lookup yields CDR1 SGHDT and CDR2 YYEEEE. This receptor was taken from a woman aged 55-70 years with COVID-19, enrolled during active disease. Material: peripheral blood. This rearrangement joins TRBV5-6 to TRBJ1-2; the match to TRBD1 covers 7 bases. The CDR3 DNA reads TGTGCCAGCAGCCTTGGGACAGCTAACTATGGCTACACCTTC. The encoded protein is CASSLGTANYGYTF. Using reference TRBV5-6 and TRBJ1-2 for the parts outside the CDR3, the full variable domain is DAGVTQSPTHLIKTRGQQVTLRCSPKSGHDTVSWYQQALGQGPQFIFQYYEEEERQRGNFPDRFSGHQFPNYSSELNVNALLLGDSALYLCASSLGTANYGYTFGSGTRLTVV.